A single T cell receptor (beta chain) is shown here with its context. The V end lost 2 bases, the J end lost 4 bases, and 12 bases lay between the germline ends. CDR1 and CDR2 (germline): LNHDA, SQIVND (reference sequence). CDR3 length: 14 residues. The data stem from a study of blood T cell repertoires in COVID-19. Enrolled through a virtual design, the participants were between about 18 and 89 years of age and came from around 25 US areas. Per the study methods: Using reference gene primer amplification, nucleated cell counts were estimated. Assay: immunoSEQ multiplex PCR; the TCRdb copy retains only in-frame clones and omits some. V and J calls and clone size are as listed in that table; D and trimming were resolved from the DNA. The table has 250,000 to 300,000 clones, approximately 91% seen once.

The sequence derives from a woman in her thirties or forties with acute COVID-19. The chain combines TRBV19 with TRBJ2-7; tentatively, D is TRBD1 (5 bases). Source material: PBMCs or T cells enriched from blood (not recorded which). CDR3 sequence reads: CASSIRGSDYEQYF. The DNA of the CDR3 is TGTGCCAGTAGTATAAGGGGATCGGATTACGAGCAGTACTTC.